The TCR beta chain under discussion was sequenced for a study of shared clonotypes between healthy human individuals. Donors were healthy HIV-negative adults without recently reported acute infections or vaccinations. TCRdb's table, derived via immunoSEQ multiplex PCR, lists solely in-frame clones and lacks some. Of around 500,000 clones listed, more than 75% are singletons. This CDR3 contains 15 residues. CDR1 MDHEN and CDR2 SYDVKM come from the germline V gene. The V end was cut by 6 bases, the J end by 9 bases, with 23 bases between. The receptor was isolated from a woman between 35 and 50 years old in good health. Some clones in this sample may be carry-over from other donors' samples. The sequenced material came from PBMCs. The chain joins TRBV28 to TRBJ2-5; D not certain. CDR3 DNA sequence: TGTGCCAGCAGCGTTTTCTGGACCGTCGCGGTTGCCCAGTACTTC. Amino acid sequence: CASSVFWTVAVAQYF.